The 18 T cell receptor beta chains listed next were all sequenced from one sample in a study of OX40 agonist ivuxolimab in advanced cancers. The assay was immunoSEQ multiplex PCR, and TCRdb's table has in-frame clones only and misses some. The profile shows under 85,000 clones, around 86% of them singletons. Sample: CD4+ or CD8+ T cells sorted from blood, taken in a trial of the OX40 agonist ivuxolimab. All receptors come from an adult with an advanced solid tumor such as melanoma, head and neck, liver or kidney cancer.

CDR3 region: CASSRQAGTGTDTQYF. CDR3 nucleotide sequence: TGTGCCAGCAGCAGGCAAGCGGGAACCGGCACAGATACGCAGTATTTT. The gene calls are TRBV7-3 and TRBJ2-3, with 7 bases lining up with TRBD2. The CDR3 contains 16 residues. J gave up 1 base and V 5 bases, and 9 bases lay outside the gene matches. From germline, CDR1 is SGHTA and CDR2 FQGTGA.

This rearrangement joins TRBV7-3 to TRBJ1-2; D ambiguous. Germline V gene sequence: CDR1 SGHTA, CDR2 FQGTGA. The CDR3 consists of 14 residues. Trimming shortened V by 5 bases and J by 0 bases, and 10 bases separated the two germline ends. CDR3 residues: CASSPGVSNYGYTF. CDR3 DNA: TGTGCCAGCAGCCCGGGAGTCTCTAACTATGGCTACACCTTC. The variable domain in full, completed from reference TRBV7-3 and TRBJ1-2, reads GAGVSQTPSNKVTEKGKYVELRCDPISGHTALYWYRQSLGQGPEFLIYFQGTGAADDSGLPNDRFFAVRPEGSVSTLKIQRTERGDSAVYLCASSPGVSNYGYTFGSGTRLTVV.

In its sample, this clone was seen once. This chain links TRBV7-2 with TRBJ2-1; TRBD2 agrees at 12 bases. Germline CDR1 reads SGHTA; CDR2 reads FQGNSA. The junction had 14 bases not matched to a gene; V was cut back by 5 bases and J by 15 bases. The CDR3 is 15 residues long. The CDR3 loop is CASSLNGLAGGQLFF. CDR3 in DNA: TGTGCCAGCAGCCTTAACGGTCTAGCGGGGGGGCAGCTGTTCTTC.

The V and J genes are TRBV2 and TRBJ1-2; the D is unclear. The V gene lost 6 bases and the J gene lost 6 bases, with 14 bases spanning the gap. Germline CDR1 SNHLY, CDR2 FYNNEI. This CDR3 has 13 amino acids. In nucleotides, the CDR3 is TGTGCCAGCAGCGAAAATCGAAGTAATGGCTACACCTTC. Its translation: CASSENRSNGYTF.

The V call is TRBV28, the J call TRBJ2-3, with D hard to call. This CDR3 region has 16 residues. V lost 6 bases and J 3 bases, leaving 19 bases between the germline ends. Germline V lookup: CDR1 MDHEN, CDR2 SYDVKM. The CDR3 here is CASSYSQGSGTDTQYF. The CDR3 coding sequence is TGTGCCAGCAGCTATTCTCAAGGGTCGGGTACAGATACGCAGTATTTT.

The chain recombines TRBV7-2 with TRBJ2-2; 7 bases fit TRBD1. The CDR3 spans 16 residues. J gave up 7 bases and V 1 base, and 9 bases lay outside the gene matches. CDR1 SGHTA and CDR2 FQGNSA come from the germline V gene. The CDR3 protein is CASSLGRQGVYGELFF. CDR3 coding DNA: TGTGCCAGCAGCTTAGGAAGGCAGGGGGTCTACGGGGAGCTGTTTTTT. Full variable domain (missing parts from reference TRBV7-2 and TRBJ2-2): GAGVSQSPSNKVTEKGKDVELRCDPISGHTALYWYRQSLGQGLEFLIYFQGNSAPDKSGLPSDRFSAERTGGSVSTLTIQRTQQEDSAVYLCASSLGRQGVYGELFFGEGSRLTVL.

The chain employs TRBV6-5 and TRBJ1-2; D remains ambiguous. Per the germline V gene, CDR1 is MNHEY and CDR2 is SVGAGI. V was pared by 0 bases and J by 7 bases, with 3 bases between. This CDR3 has 11 amino acids. In DNA, the CDR3 is TGTGCCAGCAGTTACTCGATTGGCTACACCTTC. It is translated as CASSYSIGYTF.

The rearrangement uses TRBV6-5 and TRBJ2-2; D remains ambiguous. The CDR3 consists of 14 residues. Germline values: CDR1 MNHEY, CDR2 SVGAGI. V was pared by 1 base and J by 6 bases, with 9 bases between. DNA of the CDR3: TGTGCCAGCAGTTACTATGTGGGTTCCGGGGAGCTGTTTTTT. It translates to CASSYYVGSGELFF.

The V and J genes are TRBV19 and TRBJ1-1; D ambiguous. Between the trimmed V and J ends, which lost 8 bases and 6 bases, there was a span of 19 bases. Germline V gene sequence: CDR1 LNHDA, CDR2 SQIVND (reference sequence). The CDR3 is 14 residues long. The CDR3 spells CASWPRREGAEAFF. CDR3 coding DNA: TGTGCCAGTTGGCCCCGGCGGGAAGGAGCTGAAGCTTTCTTT. The full variable domain, its missing parts supplied by reference TRBV19 and TRBJ1-1, is DGGITQSPKYLFRKEGQNVTLSCEQNLNHDAMYWYRQDPGQGLRLIYYSQIVNDFQKGDIAEGYSVSREKKESFPLTVTSAQKNPTAFYLCASWPRREGAEAFFGQGTRLTVV.

This clone ranks as medium-sized. The genes are TRBV2 and TRBJ2-2; TRBD2 matches at 9 bases. This CDR3 region has 15 residues. Trimming removed 5 bases from V and 2 bases from J; junction bases left unmatched: 3. Germline CDR1 SNHLY, CDR2 FYNNEI. This CDR3 reads CASSRLAANTGELFF. In DNA form, the CDR3 reads TGTGCCAGCAGTCGACTAGCGGCCAACACCGGGGAGCTGTTTTTT.

The genes are TRBV6-1 and TRBJ2-7; weak D call: TRBD1 (6 bases). Trimming took 5 bases from V and 2 from J, leaving 10 bases between them. Germline CDR1 MNHNS, CDR2 SASEGT. The CDR3 has 13 residues. Written as DNA, the CDR3 is TGTGCCAGCAGTATGACAGGAACCTACGAGCAGTACTTC. This codes for CASSMTGTYEQYF.

As to this clone: The germline gene is not matched at one end of the junction; a read error may be the cause. The V and J genes are TRBV14 and TRBJ1-3; unclear D gene. The CDR3 runs to 16 residues. In germline, CDR1 is SGHDN, CDR2 FVKESK. The CDR3 bases are TGTGCCAGCAGCCAAGGGTTGGCATACTCTGGAAACACCACATATTTT. It codes for CASSQGLAYSGNTTYF.

The chain carries TRBV29-1 and TRBJ2-2, with D perhaps TRBD1 (6 bases). V was trimmed by 5 bases and J by 5 bases, leaving 12 bases between them. CDR1 and CDR2 from the germline V gene are SQVTM and ANQGSEA. The CDR3 runs 13 residues. CDR3 nucleotide sequence: TGCAGCGTTACAGGGTGGGGGACCGGGGAGCTGTTTTTT. As protein: CSVTGWGTGELFF.

The chain recombines TRBV5-4 with TRBJ2-7, with 13 bases that match TRBD2. CDR1 and CDR2 from the germline V gene are SGHNT and YYREEE (reference sequence). The CDR3 spans 15 residues. V was pared by 4 bases and J by 6 bases, with 7 bases of the junction left unmatched. In DNA form, the CDR3 reads TGTGCCAGCAGCCCCCCGGGACTAGCGGGAAGCGAGCAGTACTTC. Translation: CASSPPGLAGSEQYF.

The V gene is TRBV5-1, the J gene TRBJ2-4; D uncertain. CDR3 length equals 12 residues. V was pared by 3 bases and J by 5 bases, with 6 bases between. The V gene's germline CDR1 is SGHRS and CDR2 YFSETQ. The chain's CDR3 is CASSSTQNIQYF. CDR3 bases: TGCGCCAGCAGCTCCACACAAAACATTCAGTACTTC.

The chain is built from TRBV29-1 and TRBJ2-2; 11 bases map to TRBD2. The CDR3 is 16 residues long. V lost 3 bases to trimming and J lost 7 bases; unmatched junction nucleotides: 10. The germline CDR1 and CDR2 sequences are SQVTM and ANQGSEA. CDR3 DNA sequence: TGCAGCGTTGAGTTAGCGGGAGGGACTTGGTACGGGGAGCTGTTTTTT. It codes for CSVELAGGTWYGELFF.

The chain carries TRBV5-6 and TRBJ1-1; 8 bases are a match to TRBD1. J lost 10 bases, V lost 5 bases, and 7 bases had no gene match. The CDR3 covers 12 residues. Per germline, CDR1 SGHDT and CDR2 YYEEEE. CDR3 nucleotide sequence: TGTGCCAGCAGGCAGGGGGCGCGAGGAGCTTTCTTT. Translating gives CASRQGARGAFF.

The chain couples TRBV7-2 to TRBJ1-5; no firm D call. Trimming removed 0 bases from V and 6 bases from J, with 9 bases in between. CDR1 and CDR2 (germline): SGHTA, FQGNSA. This CDR3 has 14 residues. CDR3 sequence (DNA): TGTGCCAGCAGCTTAGCAGGGTCAGGTCAGCCCCAGCATTTT. Residues: CASSLAGSGQPQHF.